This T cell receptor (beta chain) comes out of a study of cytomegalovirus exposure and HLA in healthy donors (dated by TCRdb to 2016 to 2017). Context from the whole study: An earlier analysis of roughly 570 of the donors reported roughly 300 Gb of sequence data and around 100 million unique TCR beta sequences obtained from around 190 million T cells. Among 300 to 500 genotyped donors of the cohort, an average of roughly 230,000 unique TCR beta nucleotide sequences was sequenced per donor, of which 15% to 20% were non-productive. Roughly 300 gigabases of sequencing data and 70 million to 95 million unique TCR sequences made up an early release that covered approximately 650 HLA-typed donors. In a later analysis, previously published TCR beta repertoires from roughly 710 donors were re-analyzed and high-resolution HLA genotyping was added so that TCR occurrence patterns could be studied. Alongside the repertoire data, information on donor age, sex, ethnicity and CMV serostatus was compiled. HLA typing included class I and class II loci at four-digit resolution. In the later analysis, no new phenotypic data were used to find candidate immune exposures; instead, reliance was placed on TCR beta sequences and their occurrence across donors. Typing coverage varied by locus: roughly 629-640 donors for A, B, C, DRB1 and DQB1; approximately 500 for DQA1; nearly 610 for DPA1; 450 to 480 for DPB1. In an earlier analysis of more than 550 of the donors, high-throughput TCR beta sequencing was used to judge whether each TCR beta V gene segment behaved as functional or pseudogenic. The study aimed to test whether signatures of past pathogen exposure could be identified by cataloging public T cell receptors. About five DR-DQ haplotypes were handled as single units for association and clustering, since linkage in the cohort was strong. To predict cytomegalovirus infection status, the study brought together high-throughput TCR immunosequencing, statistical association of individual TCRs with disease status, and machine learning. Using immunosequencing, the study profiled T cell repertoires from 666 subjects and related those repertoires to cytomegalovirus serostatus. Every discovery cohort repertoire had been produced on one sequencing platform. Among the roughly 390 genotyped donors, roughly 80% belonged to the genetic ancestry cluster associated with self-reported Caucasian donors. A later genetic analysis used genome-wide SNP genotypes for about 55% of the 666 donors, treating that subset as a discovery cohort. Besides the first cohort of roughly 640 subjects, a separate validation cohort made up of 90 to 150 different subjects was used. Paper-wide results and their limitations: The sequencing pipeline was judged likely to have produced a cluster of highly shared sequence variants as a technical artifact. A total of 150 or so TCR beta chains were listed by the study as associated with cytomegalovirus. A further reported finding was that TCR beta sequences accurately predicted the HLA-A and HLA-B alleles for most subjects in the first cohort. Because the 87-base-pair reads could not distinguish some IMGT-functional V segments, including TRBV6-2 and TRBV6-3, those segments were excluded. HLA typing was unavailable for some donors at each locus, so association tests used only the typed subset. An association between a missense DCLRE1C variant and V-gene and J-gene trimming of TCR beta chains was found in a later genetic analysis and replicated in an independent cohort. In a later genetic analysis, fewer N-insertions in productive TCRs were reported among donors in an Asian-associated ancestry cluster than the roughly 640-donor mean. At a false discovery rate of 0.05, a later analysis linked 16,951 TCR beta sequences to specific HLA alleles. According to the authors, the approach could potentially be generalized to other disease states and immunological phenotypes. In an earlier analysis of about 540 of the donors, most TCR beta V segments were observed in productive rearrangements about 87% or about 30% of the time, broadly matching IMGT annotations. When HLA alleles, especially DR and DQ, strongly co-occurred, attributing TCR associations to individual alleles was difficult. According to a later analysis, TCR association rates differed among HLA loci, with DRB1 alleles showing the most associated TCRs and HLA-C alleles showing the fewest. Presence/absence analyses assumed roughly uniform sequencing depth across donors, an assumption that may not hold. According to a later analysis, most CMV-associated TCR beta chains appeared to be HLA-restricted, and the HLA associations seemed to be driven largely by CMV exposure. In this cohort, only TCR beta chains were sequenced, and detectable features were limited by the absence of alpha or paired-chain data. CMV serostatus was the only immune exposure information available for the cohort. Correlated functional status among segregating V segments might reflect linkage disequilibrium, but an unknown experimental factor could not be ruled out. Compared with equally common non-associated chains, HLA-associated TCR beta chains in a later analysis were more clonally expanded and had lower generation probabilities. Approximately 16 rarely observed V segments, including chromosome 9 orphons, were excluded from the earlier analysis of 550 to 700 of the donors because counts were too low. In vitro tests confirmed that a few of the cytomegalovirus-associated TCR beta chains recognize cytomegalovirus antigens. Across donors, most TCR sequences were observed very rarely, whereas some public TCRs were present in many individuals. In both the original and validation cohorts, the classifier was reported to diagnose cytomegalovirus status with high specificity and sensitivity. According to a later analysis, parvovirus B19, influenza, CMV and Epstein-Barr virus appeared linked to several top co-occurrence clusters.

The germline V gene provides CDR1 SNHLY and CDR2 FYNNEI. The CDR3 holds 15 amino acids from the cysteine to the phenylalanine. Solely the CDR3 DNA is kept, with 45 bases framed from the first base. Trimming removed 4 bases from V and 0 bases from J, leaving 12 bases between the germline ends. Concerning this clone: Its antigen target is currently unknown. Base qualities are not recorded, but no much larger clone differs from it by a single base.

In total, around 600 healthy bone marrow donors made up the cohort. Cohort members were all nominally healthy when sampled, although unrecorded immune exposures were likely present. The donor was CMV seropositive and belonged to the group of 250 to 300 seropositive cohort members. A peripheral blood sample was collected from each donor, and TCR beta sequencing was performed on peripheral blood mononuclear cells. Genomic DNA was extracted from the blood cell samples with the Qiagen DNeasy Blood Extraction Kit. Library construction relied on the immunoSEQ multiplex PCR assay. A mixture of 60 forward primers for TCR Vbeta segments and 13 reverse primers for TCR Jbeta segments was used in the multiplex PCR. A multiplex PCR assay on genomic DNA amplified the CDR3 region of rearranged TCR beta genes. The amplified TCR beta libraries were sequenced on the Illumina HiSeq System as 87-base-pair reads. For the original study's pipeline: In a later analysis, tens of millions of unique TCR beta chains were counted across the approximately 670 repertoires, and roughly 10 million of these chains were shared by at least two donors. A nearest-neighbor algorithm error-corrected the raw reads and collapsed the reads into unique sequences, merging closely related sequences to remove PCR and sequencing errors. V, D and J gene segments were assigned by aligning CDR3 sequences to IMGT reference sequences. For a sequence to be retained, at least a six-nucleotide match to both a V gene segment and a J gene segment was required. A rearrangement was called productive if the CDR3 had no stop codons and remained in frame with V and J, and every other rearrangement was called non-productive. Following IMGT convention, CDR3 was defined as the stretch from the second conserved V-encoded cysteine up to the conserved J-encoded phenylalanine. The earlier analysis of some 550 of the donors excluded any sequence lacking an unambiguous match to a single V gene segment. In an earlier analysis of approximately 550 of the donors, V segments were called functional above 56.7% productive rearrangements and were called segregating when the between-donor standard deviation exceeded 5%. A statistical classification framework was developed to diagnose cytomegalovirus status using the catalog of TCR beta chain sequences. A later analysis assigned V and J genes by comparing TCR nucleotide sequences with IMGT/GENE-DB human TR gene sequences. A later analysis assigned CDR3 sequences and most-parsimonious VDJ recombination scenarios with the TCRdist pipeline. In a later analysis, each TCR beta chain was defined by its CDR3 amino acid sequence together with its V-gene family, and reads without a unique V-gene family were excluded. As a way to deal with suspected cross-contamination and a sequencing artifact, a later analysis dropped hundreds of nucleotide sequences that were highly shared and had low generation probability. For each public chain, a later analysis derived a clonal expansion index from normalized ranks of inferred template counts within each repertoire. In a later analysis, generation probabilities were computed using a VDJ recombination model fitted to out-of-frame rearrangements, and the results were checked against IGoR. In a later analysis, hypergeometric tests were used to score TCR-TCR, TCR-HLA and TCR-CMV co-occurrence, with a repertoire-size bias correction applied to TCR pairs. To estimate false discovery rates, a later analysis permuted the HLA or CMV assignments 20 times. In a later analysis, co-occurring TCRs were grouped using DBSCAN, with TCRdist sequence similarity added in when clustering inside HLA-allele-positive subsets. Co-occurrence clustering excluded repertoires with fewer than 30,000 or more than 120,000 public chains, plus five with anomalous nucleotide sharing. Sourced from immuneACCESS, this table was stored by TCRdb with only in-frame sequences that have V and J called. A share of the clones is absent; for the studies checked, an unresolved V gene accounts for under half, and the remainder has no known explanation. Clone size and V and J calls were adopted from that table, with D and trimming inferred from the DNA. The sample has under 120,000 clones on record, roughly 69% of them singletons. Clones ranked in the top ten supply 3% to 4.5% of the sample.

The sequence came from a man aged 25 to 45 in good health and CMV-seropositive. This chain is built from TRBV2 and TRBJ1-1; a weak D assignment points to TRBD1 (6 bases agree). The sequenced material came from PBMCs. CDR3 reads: CASSAQGPMNTEAFF. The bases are TGTGCCAGCAGTGCGCAGGGGCCGATGAACACTGAAGCTTTCTTT.